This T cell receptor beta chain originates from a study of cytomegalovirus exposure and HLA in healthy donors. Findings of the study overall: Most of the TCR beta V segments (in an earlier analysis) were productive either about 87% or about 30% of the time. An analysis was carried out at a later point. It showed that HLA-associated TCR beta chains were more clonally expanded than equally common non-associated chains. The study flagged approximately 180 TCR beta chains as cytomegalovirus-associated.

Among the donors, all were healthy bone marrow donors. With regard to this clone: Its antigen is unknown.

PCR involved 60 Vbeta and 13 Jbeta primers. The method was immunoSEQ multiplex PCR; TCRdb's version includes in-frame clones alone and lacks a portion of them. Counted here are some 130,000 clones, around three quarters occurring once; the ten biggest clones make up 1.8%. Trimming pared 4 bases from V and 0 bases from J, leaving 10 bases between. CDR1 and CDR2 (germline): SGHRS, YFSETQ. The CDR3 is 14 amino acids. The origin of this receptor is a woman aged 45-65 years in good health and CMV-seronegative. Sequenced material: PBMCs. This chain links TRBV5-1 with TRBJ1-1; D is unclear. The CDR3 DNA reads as TGCGCCAGCAGCCTCGGTGTCATGAACACTGAAGCTTTCTTT. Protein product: CASSLGVMNTEAFF.